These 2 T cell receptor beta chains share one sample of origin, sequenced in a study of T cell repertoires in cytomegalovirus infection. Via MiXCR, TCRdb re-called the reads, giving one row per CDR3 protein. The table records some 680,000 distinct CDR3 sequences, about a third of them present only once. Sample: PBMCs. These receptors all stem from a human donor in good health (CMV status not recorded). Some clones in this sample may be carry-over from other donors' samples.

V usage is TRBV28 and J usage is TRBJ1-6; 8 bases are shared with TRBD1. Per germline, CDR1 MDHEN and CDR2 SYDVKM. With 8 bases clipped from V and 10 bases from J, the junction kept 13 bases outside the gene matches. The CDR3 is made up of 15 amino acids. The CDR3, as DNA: TGTGCCAGCTCGACCACCGGACAGGGACGGTCACCCCTCCACTTT. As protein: CASSTTGQGRSPLHF.

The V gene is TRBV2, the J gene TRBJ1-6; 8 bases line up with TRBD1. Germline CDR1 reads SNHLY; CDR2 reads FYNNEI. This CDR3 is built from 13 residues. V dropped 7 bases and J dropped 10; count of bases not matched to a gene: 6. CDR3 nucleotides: TGTGCCAGCATCGGACAGGGAAAATCACCCCTCCACTTT. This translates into CASIGQGKSPLHF.